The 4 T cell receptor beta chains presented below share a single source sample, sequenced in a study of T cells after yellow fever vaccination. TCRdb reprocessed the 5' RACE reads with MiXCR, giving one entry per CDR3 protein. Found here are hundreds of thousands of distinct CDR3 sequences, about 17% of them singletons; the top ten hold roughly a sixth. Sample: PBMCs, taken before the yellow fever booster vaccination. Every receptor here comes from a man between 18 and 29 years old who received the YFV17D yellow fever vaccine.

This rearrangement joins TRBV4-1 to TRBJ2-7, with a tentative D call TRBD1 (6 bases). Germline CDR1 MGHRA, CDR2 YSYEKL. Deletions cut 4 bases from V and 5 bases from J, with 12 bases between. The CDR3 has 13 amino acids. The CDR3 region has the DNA TGCGCCAGCAGCCTTGGGGCAGGGGACGAGCAGTACGTC. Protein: CASSLGAGDEQYV.

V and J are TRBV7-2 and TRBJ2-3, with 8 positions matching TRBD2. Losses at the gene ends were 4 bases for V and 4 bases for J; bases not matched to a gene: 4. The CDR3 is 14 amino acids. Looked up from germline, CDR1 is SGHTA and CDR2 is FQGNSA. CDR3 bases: TGTGCCAGCAGCTGGCGGGGGGCCTCAGATACGCAGTATTTT. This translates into CASSWRGASDTQYF.

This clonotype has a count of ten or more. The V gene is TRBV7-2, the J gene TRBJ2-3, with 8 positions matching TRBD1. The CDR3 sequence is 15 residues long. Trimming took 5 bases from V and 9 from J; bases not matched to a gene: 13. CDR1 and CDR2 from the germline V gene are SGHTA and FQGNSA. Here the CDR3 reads CASSPSSGQGSTQYF. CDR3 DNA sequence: TGTGCCAGCAGCCCTAGTAGCGGACAGGGCTCGACGCAGTATTTT.

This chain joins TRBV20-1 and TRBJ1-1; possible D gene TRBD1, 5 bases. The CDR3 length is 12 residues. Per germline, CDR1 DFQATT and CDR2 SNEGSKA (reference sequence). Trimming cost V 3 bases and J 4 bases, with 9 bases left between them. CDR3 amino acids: CSARQGPTEAFF. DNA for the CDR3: TGCAGTGCTAGGCAGGGCCCCACTGAAGCTTTCTTT.